This entry concerns a single T cell receptor (beta chain). Which antigen it targets is not known. Per-base qualities were not stored, and no clone one base away is much larger. Systemically healthy Caucasian individuals from Russia, about 38 in total and aged roughly 6 to 95 years, were included as donors. Each donor gave approximately 9.4 milliliters of peripheral blood, drawn into EDTA-treated Vacutainer tubes. Ficoll-Paque density-gradient centrifugation was used to isolate PBMCs, with at least 7 million obtained per sample. Trizol reagent was used to extract total RNA from PBMCs, with at least 6 micrograms per sample. For every donor, an aliquot of PBMCs went through flow cytometry to measure the percentages of naive CD45RAhigh/CD27high T cells. The data were obtained in a study of blood T cells in healthy people across ages (dated by TCRdb to 2014 to 2015). Some background on the complete study: In model experiments, template switching captured about one uniquely barcoded TCR beta cDNA molecule for every two T cells. The study measured age-related changes in TCR beta repertoire diversity using deep sequencing normalized with unique cDNA molecular identifiers. The donors were split into four age groups: young (average around 15 years), middle-aged (around 37), aged (62) and long-lived (approximately 80). To avoid experimental bias, donors of different ages were distributed randomly across sequencing lanes. Two additional independent replicas of 1 million unique cDNA reads from the same blood draw were analyzed for two donors (one aged 18 to 30 and one aged 80 or older). General conclusions and limits of the study: Because profiling used bulk unsorted PBMCs, naive and antigen-experienced compartments could not be compared conclusively. Estimates of total diversity based on one million sequenced T cells were regarded as lower bounds and as underestimates. There was a strong correlation between observed TCR beta diversity and the percentage of naive T cells measured by flow cytometry. Compared with the aged group, more naive CD4+ T cells, fewer expanded clones and increased TCR diversity were shown by the long-lived group, suggesting age selection. As age increased, observed TCR beta diversity per million T cells dropped in a roughly linear way, and a significant reduction was already evident by age roughly 36. Because the CMV infection status of the donors was unknown, age-related changes in expanded clonotypes may potentially have been confounded.

Library prep was done by 5' RACE. The instrument given in TCRdb is Illumina HiSeq 2500. A second PCR of roughly 7 to 11 cycles was performed with a sample-barcoded 5' primer and a J-beta primer mix. Each TCR beta cDNA molecule received a unique molecular identifier from a template-switch 5' adaptor carrying 12 random nucleotides. Each sample yielded at least 3 million CDR3-containing paired-end reads. All of the RNA was converted into first-strand cDNA using the Mint cDNA synthesis kit, with a TRBC-specific oligonucleotide serving as the primer. After uracil-DNA glycosylase treatment, a first 18-cycle PCR used universal primers M1SS and BC2_uni_R on all cDNA. As for how the authors treated the data: For normalization, 1 million high-quality reads, each with a distinct molecular identifier, were randomly selected from each sample. Reads sharing molecular identifiers were discarded rather than binned into consensus sequences. CDR3 identification, clonotype clustering and error correction used MiTCR with a Q25 quality threshold and the strictest error-elimination algorithm. A nonparametric unseen species model with Euler transformation was used to estimate a lower bound on total TCR beta diversity. The public sequencing data were trimmed at Q25 with fastp and processed into clonotypes with MiXCR by TCRdb, which kept only in-frame beta chains. A single entry per CDR3 protein holds the most common genes and DNA from its merged rows. TCRdb, not the original authors, processed these V and J calls. In all, the sample holds over 300,000 distinct CDR3 sequences, and roughly half of those were seen once. The ten largest account for approximately 51% of the sample.

V is shortened by 5 bases, J by 4 bases, and the region joining them spans 14 bases. Taken from cysteine to phenylalanine, the CDR3 has 15 residues. Here the CDR3 DNA is all that survives: 45 bases in frame from base 1. In the germline V gene (reference sequence), CDR1 corresponds to SGHAT and CDR2 to FQDESV. This chain joins TRBV11-1 to TRBJ2-2; TRBD1 is possibly the D segment (6 matching bases). Material for sequencing was blood. The clonotype comes from a man in his sixties in good health. The nucleotide sequence is given as TGTGCCAGCAGCCCCAACGTGGGGGCCACCGGGGAGCTGTTTTTT. It encodes CASSPNVGATGELFF.